The clone carrying this T cell receptor (beta chain) was found a few times. Produced via immunoSEQ multiplex PCR; TCRdb's table is partial and in-frame only. Altogether more than 70,000 clones are present, 70% to 90% being singletons, with the ten largest covering more than 4.5%. The data stem from a study of blood T cell repertoires in COVID-19. At the level of the study: Italy, Spain and the United States were the sources of the convalescent and acute COVID-19 samples.

V shed 6 bases, J shed 3 bases, and the junction held 2 bases outside the gene matches. Looked up from germline, CDR1 is LGHNA and CDR2 is YSLEER. The CDR3 totals 14 residues. This TCR was sampled from a woman of 80 years or more with active or convalescent COVID-19. The chain links TRBV4-3 to TRBJ1-6, with 7 positions matching TRBD1. The specimen sequenced was peripheral blood. The CDR3 sequence: CASSRDSYNSPLHF. The DNA of the CDR3 is TGCGCCAGCAGTCGGGACAGCTATAATTCACCCCTCCACTTT.